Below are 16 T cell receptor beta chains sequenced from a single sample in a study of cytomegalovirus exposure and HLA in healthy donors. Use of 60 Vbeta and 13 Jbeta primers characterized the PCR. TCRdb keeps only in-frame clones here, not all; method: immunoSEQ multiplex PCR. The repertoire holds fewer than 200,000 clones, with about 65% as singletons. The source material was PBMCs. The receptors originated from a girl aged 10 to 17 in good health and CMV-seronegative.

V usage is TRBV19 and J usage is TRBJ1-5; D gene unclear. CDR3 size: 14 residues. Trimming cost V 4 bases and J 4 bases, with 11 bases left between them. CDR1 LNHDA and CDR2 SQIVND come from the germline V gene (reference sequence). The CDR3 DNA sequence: TGTGCCAGTAGTACCGCGGGCAGGAATCAGCCCCAGCATTTT. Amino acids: CASSTAGRNQPQHF. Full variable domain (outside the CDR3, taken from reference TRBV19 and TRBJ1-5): DGGITQSPKYLFRKEGQNVTLSCEQNLNHDAMYWYRQDPGQGLRLIYYSQIVNDFQKGDIAEGYSVSREKKESFPLTVTSAQKNPTAFYLCASSTAGRNQPQHFGDGTRLSIL.

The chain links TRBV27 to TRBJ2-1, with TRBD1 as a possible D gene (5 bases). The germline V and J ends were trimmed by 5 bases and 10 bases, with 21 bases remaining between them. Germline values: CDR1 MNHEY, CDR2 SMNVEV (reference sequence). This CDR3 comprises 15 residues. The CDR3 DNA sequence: TGTGCCAGCAGTCCAGGGCAGGTTGGATTGGGGGAGCAGTTCTTC. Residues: CASSPGQVGLGEQFF.

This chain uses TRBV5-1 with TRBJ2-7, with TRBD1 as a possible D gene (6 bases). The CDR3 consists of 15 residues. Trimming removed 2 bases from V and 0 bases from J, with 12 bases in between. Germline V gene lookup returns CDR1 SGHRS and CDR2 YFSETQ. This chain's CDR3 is CASSLDNRVSYEQYF. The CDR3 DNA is TGCGCCAGCAGCTTAGATAACAGGGTCTCCTACGAGCAGTACTTC.

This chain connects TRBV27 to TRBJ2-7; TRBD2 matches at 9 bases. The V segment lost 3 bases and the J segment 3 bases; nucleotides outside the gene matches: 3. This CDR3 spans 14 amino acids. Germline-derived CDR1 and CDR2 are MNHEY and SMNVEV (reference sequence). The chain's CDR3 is CASSFVSGGYEQYF. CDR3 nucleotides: TGTGCCAGCAGTTTTGTTAGCGGGGGCTACGAGCAGTACTTC.

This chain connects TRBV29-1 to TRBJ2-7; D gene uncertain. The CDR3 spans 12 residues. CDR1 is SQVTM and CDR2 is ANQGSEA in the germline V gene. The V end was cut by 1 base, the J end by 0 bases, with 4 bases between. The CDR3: CSVEANSYEQYF. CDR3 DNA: TGCAGCGTTGAAGCTAACTCCTACGAGCAGTACTTC.

The CDR3 region has the DNA TGTGCCAGCTCACCTACACCGGGGGAAAACACCATATATTTT. This codes for CASSPTPGENTIYF. V and J are TRBV18 and TRBJ1-3, with D tentatively TRBD1 (5 bases). CDR3 length equals 14 residues. V dropped 3 bases and J dropped 6 bases, with 12 bases sitting between them. From germline, CDR1 is KGHSH and CDR2 LQKENI.

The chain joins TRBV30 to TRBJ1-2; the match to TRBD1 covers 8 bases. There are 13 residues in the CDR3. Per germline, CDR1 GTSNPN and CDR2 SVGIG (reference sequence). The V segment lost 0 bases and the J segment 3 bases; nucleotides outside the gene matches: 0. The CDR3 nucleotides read TGTGCCTGGAGTGTACAGGGGGACTATGGCTACACCTTC. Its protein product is CAWSVQGDYGYTF.

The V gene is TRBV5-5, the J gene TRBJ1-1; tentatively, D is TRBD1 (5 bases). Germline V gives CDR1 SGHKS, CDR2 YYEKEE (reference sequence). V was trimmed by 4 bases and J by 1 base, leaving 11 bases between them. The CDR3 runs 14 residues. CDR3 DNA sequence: TGTGCCAGCAGCACGTCGGGGGGGAACACTGAAGCTTTCTTT. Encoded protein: CASSTSGGNTEAFF.

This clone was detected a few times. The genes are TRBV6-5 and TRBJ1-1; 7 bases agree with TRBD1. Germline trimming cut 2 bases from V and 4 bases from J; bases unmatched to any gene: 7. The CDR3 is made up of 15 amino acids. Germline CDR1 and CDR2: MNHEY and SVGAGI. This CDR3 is CASSYETGWGTEAFF. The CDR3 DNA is TGTGCCAGCAGTTACGAGACAGGGTGGGGCACTGAAGCTTTCTTT.

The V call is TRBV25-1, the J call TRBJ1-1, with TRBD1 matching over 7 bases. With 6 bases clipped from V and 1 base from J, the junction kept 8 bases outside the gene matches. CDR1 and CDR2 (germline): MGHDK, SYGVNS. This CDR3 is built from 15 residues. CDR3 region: CASSIPGQPNTEAFF. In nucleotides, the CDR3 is TGTGCCAGCAGCATTCCGGGACAGCCGAACACTGAAGCTTTCTTT.

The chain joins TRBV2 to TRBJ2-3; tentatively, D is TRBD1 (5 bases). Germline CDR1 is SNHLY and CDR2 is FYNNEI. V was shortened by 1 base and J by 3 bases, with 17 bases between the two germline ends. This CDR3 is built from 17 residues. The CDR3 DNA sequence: TGTGCCAGCAGTGAAGAGTTAGGGGCCATAGGGACAGATACGCAGTATTTT. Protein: CASSEELGAIGTDTQYF.

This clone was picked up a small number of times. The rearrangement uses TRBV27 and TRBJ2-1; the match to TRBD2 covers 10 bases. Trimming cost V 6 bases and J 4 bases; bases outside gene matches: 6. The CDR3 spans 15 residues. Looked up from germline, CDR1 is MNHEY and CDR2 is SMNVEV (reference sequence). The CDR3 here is CASRFLAGEYNEQFF. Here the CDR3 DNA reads TGTGCCAGCAGATTTCTAGCGGGGGAGTACAATGAGCAGTTCTTC.

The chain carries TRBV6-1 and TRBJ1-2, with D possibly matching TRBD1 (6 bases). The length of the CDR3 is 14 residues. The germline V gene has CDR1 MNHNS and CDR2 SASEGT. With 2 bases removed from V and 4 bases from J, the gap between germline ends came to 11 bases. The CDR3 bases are TGTGCCAGCAGTGAAAAGGGACACCTCTATGGCTACACCTTC. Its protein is CASSEKGHLYGYTF.

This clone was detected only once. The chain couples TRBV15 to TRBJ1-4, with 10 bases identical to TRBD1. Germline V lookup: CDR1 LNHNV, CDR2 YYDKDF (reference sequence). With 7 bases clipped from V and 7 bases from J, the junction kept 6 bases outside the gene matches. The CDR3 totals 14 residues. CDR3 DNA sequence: TGTGCCACCAACAGGGACAGGGGTCCTGAAAAACTGTTTTTT. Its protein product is CATNRDRGPEKLFF.

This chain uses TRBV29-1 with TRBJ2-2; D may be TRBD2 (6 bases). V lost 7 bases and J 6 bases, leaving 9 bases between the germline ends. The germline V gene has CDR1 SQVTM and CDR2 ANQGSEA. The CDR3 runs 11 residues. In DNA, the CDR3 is TGCAGCGCCGGGAGTCCCGGGGAGCTGTTTTTT. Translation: CSAGSPGELFF.

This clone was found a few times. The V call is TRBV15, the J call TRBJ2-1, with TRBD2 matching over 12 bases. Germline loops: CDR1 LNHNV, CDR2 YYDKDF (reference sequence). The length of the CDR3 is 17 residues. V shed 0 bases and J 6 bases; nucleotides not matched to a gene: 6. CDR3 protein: CATSRDELAGGRNEQFF. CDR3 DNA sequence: TGTGCCACCAGCAGAGATGAACTAGCGGGGGGCCGCAATGAGCAGTTCTTC.